This paragraph covers one TCR beta chain sequence. Its recognized antigen is unknown. Germline and junction disagree at one end, which may indicate a read error. The Immunoverse kit was used to build TCR libraries from around 400 ng RNA, with molecular barcoded adaptors covering alpha/delta and beta/gamma chains. TCR library preparation used the same RNA that was used for transcriptome sequencing. Sequencing of TCR libraries was carried out on an Illumina HiSeq 4000 with 2 x 150 cycles. The authors' pipeline ran thus. MiXCR aligned TCR reads to human V, D, J and C references and assembled the aligned reads into CDR3 clonotypes, with quality filtering and error correction included. The tcR package in R was used to analyze clonotype counts and gene usage diversity. For inspection of raw mapping reads, RNA-seq reads were mapped by STAR aligner version 2.5.3a onto GRCh37 of the human genome. To test the effect of sequencing depth on detected clonotypes, IR-seq fastq files were randomly downsampled using Seqtk 1.3. TCRdb reprocessed the public reads (quality trimming at Q25 with fastp, clone calling with MiXCR) and kept in-frame beta chains. Records with the same CDR3 protein are collapsed into one entry carrying the most frequent genes and DNA. The V and J calls were not made by the authors but by TCRdb's processing. The sample includes tens of thousands of distinct CDR3 sequences, with about 21% observed a single time. About 14% of the sample rests with the top ten.

This entry belongs to a study of read filtering for tumor transcriptome and immune sequencing (dated by TCRdb to about 2020). For the wider study: The cohort consisted of approximately 17 male and around 14 female patients, with a mean age of about 66 years and an age range of about 40 to 90. By revised international staging, fewer than ten patients were R-ISS I, 16 were R-ISS II and 6 or 7 were R-ISS III. After DNase treatment, whole-transcriptome libraries were prepared with the TruSeq RNA Access Library Prep Kit. TCR-region mapped reads per sample ranged from about 3.5 to 10.27 million with IR-seq versus only about 75 to 1273 with RNA-seq. Using the same bone marrow samples, the study compared TCR repertoires obtained by targeted immune repertoire sequencing with those obtained by bulk whole-transcriptome sequencing. One main goal was a read-filtering strategy for immune repertoire data, in particular deciding whether clonotypes backed by only one read should be removed. The study at large found these results: Rather than purified T cells, the sorted CD138-negative fraction was a mixed bone marrow immune population. In IR-seq, single-read clonotypes were about 81.9% of clonotypes but approximately 4% of total reads; in RNA-seq they were about three quarters of clonotypes and more than 40% of reads. Removing single-read clonotypes increased the correlation between IR-seq and RNA-seq shared clonotype proportions. Compared with RNA-seq, IR-seq captured clonotypes at much higher depth and more reliably, and a smaller IR-seq throughput was enough to identify most shared clonotypes.

Based on the germline V gene, the CDR1 and CDR2 sequences are SGHRS and YFSETQ. The CDR3 goes from the cysteine to the phenylalanine over 15 residues. The DNA shown is the 45-base CDR3, in frame from base 1. Each patient had bone marrow sampled at the time of active disease. Bone marrow mononuclear cells were isolated by Ficoll-Hypaque density gradient centrifugation. To remove myeloma plasma cells, the cells were labeled with CD138 magnetic microbeads on a MACS separator, and CD138-negative cells were then collected by negative selection. Flow cytometry on an Attune NxT with CD138 antibodies was used to check the purity of the isolated cells. TRIzol reagent was used to extract total RNA, and a NanoDrop spectrophotometer was used to quantify the extracted RNA. For each patient, the CD138-negative bone marrow sample underwent paired RNA-seq and IR-seq.

The TCR was taken from a donor at least 40 years old with multiple myeloma. What was sequenced was a population of CD138-negative cells sorted from bone marrow. Read against the paper, the sample's cell subset or site label means: bone marrow mononuclear cells depleted of CD138+ plasma/myeloma cells by negative magnetic selection. The chain uses TRBV5-1 and TRBJ2-6; TRBD1 might be the D gene, on 6 matching bases. In nucleotide form, the sequence is TGCGCCAGCAGCTGGGGGCCCTCTGGGGCCAACGCCCTGACTTTC. It translates to CASSWGPSGANALTF.